The entry below gives a single TCR beta chain sequence along with its context. Using immunoSEQ multiplex PCR, the repertoire was profiled, and TCRdb retains in-frame clones only, with some absent. This sample has fewer than 85,000 clones, with 90% to 95% found just once. The data derive from a study of T cell changes during pregnancy in multiple sclerosis. The specimen comprised peripheral blood, sampled in the first trimester of pregnancy. The sequence was obtained from a female donor in good health, enrolled as a control in a pregnancy study.

The CDR3 reads CASSSLNEQFF. The CDR3 nucleotides read TGTGCCAGCAGTAGCCTAAATGAGCAGTTCTTC. The V call is TRBV28, the J call TRBJ2-1; D ambiguous. Germline CDR1 MDHEN, CDR2 SYDVKM. The V end was cut by 5 bases, the J end by 7 bases, with 6 bases between. The CDR3 loop spans 11 amino acids.